This TCR beta chain was captured by sequencing in a study of quantifying T cell responses using KT2 cells. Study information: TCR alpha and beta constant-region primers primed reverse transcription of RNA.

KT2, a clone with a known TCR, was spiked into unfractionated PBMC. Germline loops: CDR1 SGHTA, CDR2 FQGNSA. The CDR3 has 13 amino acids. V was trimmed by 2 bases and J by 5 bases, leaving 7 bases between them. An oligo carrying a UMI was ligated to the cDNA 3' end. First-round PCR used four to five cycles and beta primers RC1.1 and RC1.2 covering TRBC1 and TRBC2. Each CDR3 protein is one row after TCRdb ran MiXCR on the UMI-ligation and nested PCR reads. The table lists 45,000 to 65,000 distinct CDR3 sequences, 12% of them singletons. This clonotype was seen only a few times. What was sequenced was PBMCs spiked with cells of the T cell clone KT2. This sequence was found in a human donor. The V and J genes are TRBV7-2 and TRBJ1-5, with D possibly being TRBD1 (6 bases). DNA of the CDR3: TGTGCCAGCAGCTTATCAGGGGATCAGCCCCAGCATTTT. It is translated as CASSLSGDQPQHF. The whole variable domain, remainder taken from reference TRBV7-2 and TRBJ1-5, is GAGVSQSPSNKVTEKGKDVELRCDPISGHTALYWYRQSLGQGLEFLIYFQGNSAPDKSGLPSDRFSAERTGGSVSTLTIQRTQQEDSAVYLCASSLSGDQPQHFGDGTRLSIL.